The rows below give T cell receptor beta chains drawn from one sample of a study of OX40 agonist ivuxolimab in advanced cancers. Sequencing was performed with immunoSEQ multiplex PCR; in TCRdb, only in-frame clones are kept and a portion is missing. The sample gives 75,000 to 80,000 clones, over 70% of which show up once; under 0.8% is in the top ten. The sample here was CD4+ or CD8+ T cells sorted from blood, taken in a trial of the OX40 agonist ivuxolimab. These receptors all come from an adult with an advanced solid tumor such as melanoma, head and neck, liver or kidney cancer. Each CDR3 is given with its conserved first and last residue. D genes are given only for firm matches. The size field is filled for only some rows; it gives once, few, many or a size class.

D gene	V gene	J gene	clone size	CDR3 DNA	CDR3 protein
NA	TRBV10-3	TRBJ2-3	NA	TGTGCCATCAGCGCCCTTGGCGGGGGCATAGATACGCAGTATTTT	CAISALGGGIDTQYF
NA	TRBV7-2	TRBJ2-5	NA	TGTGCCAGCAGCTCCACGACTGGAGAGACCCAGTACTTC	CASSSTTGETQYF
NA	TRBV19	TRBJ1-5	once	TGTGCCAGTAGTGAGGGGGGTGCAGGGCGAAATCAGCCCCAGCATTTT	CASSEGGAGRNQPQHF
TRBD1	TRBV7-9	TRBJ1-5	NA	TGTGCCAGCAGCCCAGGGGGAGGGAGAGAGCAGCCCCAGCATTTT	CASSPGGGREQPQHF
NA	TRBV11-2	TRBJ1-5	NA	TGTGCCAGCAGCTTAGATGGGATTAGCAATCAGCCCCAGCATTTT	CASSLDGISNQPQHF
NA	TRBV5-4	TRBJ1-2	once	TGTGCCAGCAGCTTGGTAGGCTCGGGGGGCTACACCTTC	CASSLVGSGGYTF
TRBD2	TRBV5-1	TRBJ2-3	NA	TGCGCCAGCAGCTGGGGACTAGCGGGGGGAAGCACAGATACGCAGTATTTT	CASSWGLAGGSTDTQYF
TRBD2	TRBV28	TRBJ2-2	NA	TGTGCCAGCAGTTGGGCGGGGGATGGCGGGGAGCTGTTTTTT	CASSWAGDGGELFF
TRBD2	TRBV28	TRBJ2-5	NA	TGTGCCAGCCGGGGGGTAGGGACCCAGTACTTC	CASRGVGTQYF
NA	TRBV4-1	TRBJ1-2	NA	TGCGCCAGCAGCCAAGAAGGTGGAGACTATGGCTACACCTTC	CASSQEGGDYGYTF
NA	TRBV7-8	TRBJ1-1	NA	TGTGCCAGCAGCTTAGGGGAGTGGAACACTGAAGCTTTCTTT	CASSLGEWNTEAFF
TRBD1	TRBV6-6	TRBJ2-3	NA	TGTGCCAGCAGTCTCCAGACAGGGGGGCCAGATACGCAGTATTTT	CASSLQTGGPDTQYF
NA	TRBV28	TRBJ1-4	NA	TGTGCCAGCAGTCCGATGGGGGCGCGTAGTGAAAAACTGTTTTTT	CASSPMGARSEKLFF
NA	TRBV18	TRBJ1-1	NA	TGTGCCAGCTCACCACCGGTCAAGAACACTGAAGCTTTCTTT	CASSPPVKNTEAFF
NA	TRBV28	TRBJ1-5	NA	TGTGCCAGCAGTTTTCCCCCCAATCAGCCCCAGCATTTT	CASSFPPNQPQHF
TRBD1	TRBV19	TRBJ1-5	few	TGTGCCAGTAGTATAGAGAAAACAGGGGGCAGTGTCAATCAGCCCCAGCATTTT	CASSIEKTGGSVNQPQHF
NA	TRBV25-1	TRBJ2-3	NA	TGTGCCAGCAGTGAGAGGGGAAGCACAGATACGCAGTATTTT	CASSERGSTDTQYF
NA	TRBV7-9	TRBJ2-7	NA	TGTGCCAGCAGCTTAGTTTTTAACTACGAGCAGTACTTC	CASSLVFNYEQYF
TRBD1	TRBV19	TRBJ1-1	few	TGTGCCAGTAGTATGGGTTCAGGGGGAGGCCTCTCCTTTATGAACACTGAAGCTTTCTTT	CASSMGSGGGLSFMNTEAFF
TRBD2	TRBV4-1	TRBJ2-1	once	TGCGCCAGCAGCCTGGGACTAGCGGGTACCTACAATGAGCAGTTCTTC	CASSLGLAGTYNEQFF
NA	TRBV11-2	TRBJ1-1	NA	TGTGCCAGCAGGTCCCCCAGGGAAGGCACTGAAGCTTTCTTT	CASRSPREGTEAFF
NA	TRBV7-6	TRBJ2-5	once	TGTGCCAGCAGCATAACAGAGCAAGAGACCCAGTACTTC	CASSITEQETQYF
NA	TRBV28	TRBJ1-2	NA	TGTGCCAGCAGTTCGGCAGGGGATGGCTACACCTTC	CASSSAGDGYTF
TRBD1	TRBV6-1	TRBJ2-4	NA	TGTGCCAGCAGACGCAGGGGGAACATTCAGTACTTC	CASRRRGNIQYF
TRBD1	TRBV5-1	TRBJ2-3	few	TGCGCCAGCAGCTTGACAGGGGTCGGCACAGATACGCAGTATTTT	CASSLTGVGTDTQYF
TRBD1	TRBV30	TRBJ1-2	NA	TGTGCCTTCTCAGGGGGCGACGGACGCGTAAGCTACACCTTC	CAFSGGDGRVSYTF
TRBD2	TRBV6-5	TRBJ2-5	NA	TGTGCCAGCGGCATAGCGGGGCACCAAGAGACCCAGTACTTC	CASGIAGHQETQYF
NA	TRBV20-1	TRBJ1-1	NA	TGCAGTGCTTCCAGGAACACTGAAGCTTTCTTT	CSASRNTEAFF
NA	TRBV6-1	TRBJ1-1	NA	TGTGCCAGCAACCAGGGCACTGAAGCTTTCTTT	CASNQGTEAFF
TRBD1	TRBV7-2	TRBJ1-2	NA	TGTGCCAGCAGTTACGGACAGGGTTCAGAACGCTACACCTTC	CASSYGQGSERYTF
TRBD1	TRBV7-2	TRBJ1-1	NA	TGTGCCAGCAGCTCCTCGGGGACAGGGGAATTATACACTGAAGCTTTCTTT	CASSSSGTGELYTEAFF
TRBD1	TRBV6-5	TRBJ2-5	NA	TGTGCCAGCAGTCGGACAGGGATGCAAGAGACCCAGTACTTC	CASSRTGMQETQYF
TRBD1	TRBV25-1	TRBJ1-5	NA	TGTGCCAGCCGCGGACAGGGAGACAATCAGCCCCAGCATTTT	CASRGQGDNQPQHF